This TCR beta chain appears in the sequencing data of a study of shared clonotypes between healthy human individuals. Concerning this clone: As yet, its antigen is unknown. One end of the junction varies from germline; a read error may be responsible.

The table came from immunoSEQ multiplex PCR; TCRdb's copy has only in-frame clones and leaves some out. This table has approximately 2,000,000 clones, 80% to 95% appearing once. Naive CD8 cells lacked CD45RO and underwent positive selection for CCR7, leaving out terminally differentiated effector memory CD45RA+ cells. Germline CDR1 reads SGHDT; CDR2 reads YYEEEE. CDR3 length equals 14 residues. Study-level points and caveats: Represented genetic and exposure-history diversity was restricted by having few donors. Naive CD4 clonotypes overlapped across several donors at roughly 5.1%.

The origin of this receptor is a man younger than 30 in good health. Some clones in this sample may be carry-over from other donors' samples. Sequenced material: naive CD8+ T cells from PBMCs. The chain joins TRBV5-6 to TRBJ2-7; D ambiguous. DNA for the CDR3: TGTGCCAGCAGCCACAAGGGAACCCGCTACGAGCAGCACTTC. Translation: CASSHKGTRYEQHF.